These 16 T cell receptor beta chains originate from one sample sequenced in a study of T cells in Graves' hyperthyroidism and ophthalmopathy. Amplification of TCR beta CDR3 regions was performed using RNA transcripts as template. HTBI primers drove first-round RT-PCR of the TCR CDR3. TCRdb reanalysed the multiplex PCR reads using MiXCR and keeps one entry per CDR3 protein. The repertoire holds roughly 510,000 distinct CDR3 sequences, with around 43% as singletons. Sequencing was performed on peripheral blood or thyroid tissue (not recorded which). The source of these receptors is an adult woman with Graves' disease, either hyperthyroidism or ophthalmopathy (not recorded which).

This clonotype has more than one count but fewer than ten. The genes are TRBV2 and TRBJ2-6, with D unclear. CDR3 length equals 13 residues. CDR1 and CDR2 (germline): SNHLY, FYNNEI. Between the trimmed V and J ends, which lost 2 bases and 4 bases, there was a span of 3 bases. The CDR3 DNA reads TGTGCCAGCAGTGAACGCGGGGCCAACGTCCTGACTTTC. Translated: CASSERGANVLTF.

Many counts were recorded for this clonotype. V is TRBV9 and J is TRBJ2-7; 8 nucleotides align to TRBD2. The CDR3 covers 15 residues. V lost 4 bases and J lost 2; bases outside the gene matches: 8. The germline V gene encodes CDR1 SGDLS and CDR2 YYNGEE. CDR3 nucleotide sequence: TGTGCCAGCAGCTTAGCGGGGACGGAAACCTACGAGCAGTACTTC. Encoded protein: CASSLAGTETYEQYF.

This clonotype was seen ten or more times. This rearrangement joins TRBV29-1 to TRBJ1-1, with 7 bases identical to TRBD1. Trimming at V came to 0 bases and at J to 5 bases, leaving 3 bases not matched to a gene. This CDR3 spans 13 amino acids. Germline V gives CDR1 SQVTM, CDR2 ANQGSEA. The CDR3 DNA reads as TGCAGCGTTGAAGAGACCAGGGGGACTGAAGCTTTCTTT. This codes for CSVEETRGTEAFF.

The V gene is TRBV29-1, the J gene TRBJ2-7; TRBD1 agrees at 12 bases. The CDR3 has 12 residues. V lost 8 bases, J lost 4 bases, and 3 bases stayed unmatched. Germline loops: CDR1 SQVTM, CDR2 ANQGSEA. CDR3 residues: CSRDRGQYEQYF. The CDR3 DNA sequence: TGCAGCCGGGACAGGGGGCAGTACGAGCAGTACTTC.

Ten or more counts support this clonotype. This chain uses TRBV4-2 with TRBJ1-1, with TRBD1 matching 7 bases. The germline V gene encodes CDR1 LGHNA and CDR2 YNFKEQ. This CDR3 contains 14 residues. V dropped 4 bases and J dropped 6; count of bases not matched to a gene: 8. In DNA, the CDR3 is TGTGCCAGCAGCCCCGGGGACAGCGGGGCTGAAGCTTTCTTT. Its protein is CASSPGDSGAEAFF.

J is TRBJ1-4 and V is TRBV7-2, with D perhaps TRBD1 (6 bases). V shed 1 base and J shed 8 bases, with 11 bases lying between them. The CDR3 totals 14 residues. Germline V gene sequence: CDR1 SGHTA, CDR2 FQGNSA. For the CDR3, the DNA is TGTGCCAGCAGCTTAGAGGGGGTTGGGGAAAAACTGTTTTTT. Translated: CASSLEGVGEKLFF.

This clonotype was counted ten times or more. The rearrangement joins TRBV19 to TRBJ2-7; tentatively, D is TRBD2 (6 bases). The CDR3 is 12 residues long. Germline V gene lookup returns CDR1 LNHDA and CDR2 SQIVND (reference sequence). V was cut by 5 bases and J by 3 bases, with 8 bases left in between. The CDR3 spells CASSVGGYEQYF. DNA for the CDR3: TGTGCCAGTAGTGTCGGGGGCTACGAGCAGTACTTC.

The J gene is TRBJ1-2, the V gene TRBV28, with 11 bases matching TRBD1. The CDR3 covers 14 residues. Trimming at V came to 5 bases and at J to 4 bases, leaving 3 bases not matched to a gene. Looked up from germline, CDR1 is MDHEN and CDR2 is SYDVKM. CDR3 in amino acids: CASSGQGASYGYTF. DNA of the CDR3: TGTGCCAGCAGTGGACAGGGGGCAAGCTATGGCTACACCTTC.

The table lists this clonotype with a few counts. This sequence joins TRBV6-1 and TRBJ1-3; 12 positions match TRBD1. This CDR3 has 17 residues. Germline V gene sequence: CDR1 MNHNS, CDR2 SASEGT. The V gene end was trimmed by 6 bases and the J gene end by 2 bases; junction bases not matched to a gene: 8. DNA of the CDR3: TGTGCCAGCAGAGCACCCGGGACAGGGGGCGCTGGAAACACCATATATTTT. Amino acids: CASRAPGTGGAGNTIYF.

The V call is TRBV10-3, the J call TRBJ2-5; TRBD1 or TRBD2 may be the D gene (5 bases each). CDR3 length: 12 amino acids. The V gene lost 2 bases and the J gene lost 4 bases, with 5 bases spanning the gap. The germline gives CDR1 ENHRY, CDR2 SYGVKD. This CDR3 is CAISEGGETQYF. CDR3 bases: TGTGCCATCAGTGAGGGGGGAGAGACCCAGTACTTC.

J is TRBJ1-1 and V is TRBV7-2; perhaps TRBD1 as D (5 bases). The germline CDR1 and CDR2 sequences are SGHTA and FQGNSA. This CDR3 region has 14 residues. V was trimmed by 2 bases and J by 4 bases, leaving 11 bases between them. CDR3 DNA sequence: TGTGCCAGCAGCTTACGGGGGGTGGTCACTGAAGCTTTCTTT. Its translation is CASSLRGVVTEAFF.

This clonotype was observed many times. The chain couples TRBV2 to TRBJ1-5, with D hard to call. This CDR3 has 13 residues. Per germline, CDR1 SNHLY and CDR2 FYNNEI. V was clipped by 4 bases and J by 7 bases, with 11 bases between them. CDR3 in amino acids: CASSVGPAQPQHF. CDR3 bases: TGTGCCAGCAGTGTGGGCCCAGCACAGCCCCAGCATTTT.

This clonotype was counted at least ten times. The J gene is TRBJ2-5, the V gene TRBV2; D not resolved. V was cut by 2 bases and J by 5 bases, with 24 bases left in between. The CDR3 has 18 residues. Germline CDR1 is SNHLY and CDR2 is FYNNEI. The CDR3, as DNA: TGTGCCAGCAGTGAAACGGGCAGGTCTTTGGTTGGTGGGGAGACCCAGTACTTC. This codes for CASSETGRSLVGGETQYF.

This clonotype appeared many times. The J gene is TRBJ1-1, the V gene TRBV7-2, with 8 positions matching TRBD1. CDR1 and CDR2 from the germline V gene are SGHTA and FQGNSA. Trimming removed 5 bases from V and 6 bases from J; junction bases left unmatched: 8. There are 14 residues in the CDR3. CDR3 residues: CASSPGTGLAEAFF. The CDR3 coding sequence is TGTGCCAGCAGCCCCGGGACAGGATTGGCTGAAGCTTTCTTT.

This clonotype was counted ten times or more. The gene calls are TRBV29-1 and TRBJ2-2; D may correspond to TRBD1 or TRBD2 (6 bases each). This CDR3 is built from 11 residues. CDR1 SQVTM and CDR2 ANQGSEA come from the germline V gene. The CDR3 reads CGGGVTGELFF. The CDR3 DNA follows: TGCGGAGGGGGAGTTACCGGGGAGCTGTTTTTT.

This clonotype was seen ten or more times. The rearrangement links TRBV29-1 to TRBJ2-7, with 7 bases fitting TRBD1. The junction had 13 bases not matched to a gene; V was cut back by 6 bases and J by 5 bases. There are 14 residues in the CDR3. CDR1 is SQVTM and CDR2 is ANQGSEA in the germline V gene. The CDR3: CSVRRTGTANEQYF. The CDR3 nucleotides are TGCAGCGTCCGAAGAACCGGGACAGCGAACGAGCAGTACTTC.